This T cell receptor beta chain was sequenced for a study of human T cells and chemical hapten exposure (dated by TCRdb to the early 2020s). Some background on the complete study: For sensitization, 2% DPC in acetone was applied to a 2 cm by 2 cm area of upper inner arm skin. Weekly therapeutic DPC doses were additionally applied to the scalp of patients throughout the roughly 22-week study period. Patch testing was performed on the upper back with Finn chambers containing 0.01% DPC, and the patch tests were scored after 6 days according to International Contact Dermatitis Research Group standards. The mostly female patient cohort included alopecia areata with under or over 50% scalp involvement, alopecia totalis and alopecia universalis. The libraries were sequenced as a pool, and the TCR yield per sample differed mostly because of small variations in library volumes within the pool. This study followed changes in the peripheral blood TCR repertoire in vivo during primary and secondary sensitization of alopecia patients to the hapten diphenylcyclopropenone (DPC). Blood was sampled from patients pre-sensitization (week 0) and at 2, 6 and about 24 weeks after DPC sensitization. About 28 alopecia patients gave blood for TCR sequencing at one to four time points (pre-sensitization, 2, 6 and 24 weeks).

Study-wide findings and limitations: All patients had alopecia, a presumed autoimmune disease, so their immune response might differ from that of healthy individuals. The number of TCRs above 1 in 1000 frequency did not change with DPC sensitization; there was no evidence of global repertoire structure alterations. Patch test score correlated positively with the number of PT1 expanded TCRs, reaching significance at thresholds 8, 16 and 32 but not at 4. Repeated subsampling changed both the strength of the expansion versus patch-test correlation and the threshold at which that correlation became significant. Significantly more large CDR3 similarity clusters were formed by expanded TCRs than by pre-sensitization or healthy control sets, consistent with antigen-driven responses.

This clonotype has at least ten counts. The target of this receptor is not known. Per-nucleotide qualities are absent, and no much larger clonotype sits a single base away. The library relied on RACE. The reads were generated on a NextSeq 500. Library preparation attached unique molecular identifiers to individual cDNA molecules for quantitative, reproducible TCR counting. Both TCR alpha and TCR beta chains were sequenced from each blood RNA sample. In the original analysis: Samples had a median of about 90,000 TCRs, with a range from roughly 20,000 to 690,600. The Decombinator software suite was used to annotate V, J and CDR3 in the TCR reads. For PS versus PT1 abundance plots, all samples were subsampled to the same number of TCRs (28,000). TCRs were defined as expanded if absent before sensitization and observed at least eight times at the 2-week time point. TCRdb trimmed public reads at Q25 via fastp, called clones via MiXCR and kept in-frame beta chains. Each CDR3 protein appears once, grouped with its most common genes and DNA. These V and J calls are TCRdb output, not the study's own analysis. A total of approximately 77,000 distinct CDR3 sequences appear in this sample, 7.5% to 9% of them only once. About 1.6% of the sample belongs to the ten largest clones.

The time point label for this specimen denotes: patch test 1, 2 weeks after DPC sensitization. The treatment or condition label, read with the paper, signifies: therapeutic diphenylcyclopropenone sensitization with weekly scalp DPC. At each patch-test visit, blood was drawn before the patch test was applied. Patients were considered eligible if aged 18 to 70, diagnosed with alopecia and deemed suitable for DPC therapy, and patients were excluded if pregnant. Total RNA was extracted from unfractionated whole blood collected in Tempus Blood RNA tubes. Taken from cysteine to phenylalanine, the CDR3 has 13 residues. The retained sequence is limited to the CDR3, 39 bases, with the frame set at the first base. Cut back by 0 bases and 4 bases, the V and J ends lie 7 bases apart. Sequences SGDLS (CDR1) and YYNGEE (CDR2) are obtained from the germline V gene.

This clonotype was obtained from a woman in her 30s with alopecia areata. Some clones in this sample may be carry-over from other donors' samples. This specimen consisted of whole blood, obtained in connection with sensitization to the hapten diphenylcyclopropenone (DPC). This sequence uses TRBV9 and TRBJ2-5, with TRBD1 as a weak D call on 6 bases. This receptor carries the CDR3 CASSVGGGETQYF. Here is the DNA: TGTGCCAGCAGCGTAGGAGGGGGAGAGACCCAGTACTTC.